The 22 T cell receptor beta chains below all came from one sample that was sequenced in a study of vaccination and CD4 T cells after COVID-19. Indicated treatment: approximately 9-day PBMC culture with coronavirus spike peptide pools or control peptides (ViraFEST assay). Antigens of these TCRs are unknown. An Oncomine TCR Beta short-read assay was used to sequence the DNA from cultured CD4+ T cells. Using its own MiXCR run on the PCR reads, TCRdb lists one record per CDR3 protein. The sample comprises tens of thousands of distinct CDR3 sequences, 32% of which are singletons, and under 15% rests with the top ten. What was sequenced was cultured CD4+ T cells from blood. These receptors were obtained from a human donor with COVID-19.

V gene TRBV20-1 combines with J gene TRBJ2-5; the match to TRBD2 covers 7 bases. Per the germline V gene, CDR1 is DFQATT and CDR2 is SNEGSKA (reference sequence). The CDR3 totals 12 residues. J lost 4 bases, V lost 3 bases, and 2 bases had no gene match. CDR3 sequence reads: CSARTSRETQYF. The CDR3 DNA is TGCAGTGCTAGGACTAGCCGAGAGACCCAGTACTTC.

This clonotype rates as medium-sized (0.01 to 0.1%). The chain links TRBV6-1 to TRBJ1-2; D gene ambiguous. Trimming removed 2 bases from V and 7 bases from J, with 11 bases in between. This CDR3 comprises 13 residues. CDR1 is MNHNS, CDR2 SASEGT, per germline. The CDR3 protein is CASSEMGSGGYTF. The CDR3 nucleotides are TGTGCCAGCAGTGAAATGGGTAGTGGTGGCTACACCTTC.

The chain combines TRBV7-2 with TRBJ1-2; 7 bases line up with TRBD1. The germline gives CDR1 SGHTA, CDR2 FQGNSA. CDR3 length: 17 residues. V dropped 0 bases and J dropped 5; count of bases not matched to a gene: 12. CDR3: CASSLAHSTGHIYGYTF. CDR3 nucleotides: TGTGCCAGCAGCTTAGCCCACTCGACAGGGCATATTTATGGCTACACCTTC.

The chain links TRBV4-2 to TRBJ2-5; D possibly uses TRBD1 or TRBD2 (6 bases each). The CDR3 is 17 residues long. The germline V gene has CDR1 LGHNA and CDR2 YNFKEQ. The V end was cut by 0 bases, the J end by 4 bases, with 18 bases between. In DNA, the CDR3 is TGTGCCAGCAGCCAAGACGGGGCTGGGGGGCGGGGAGAGACCCAGTACTTC. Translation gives CASSQDGAGGRGETQYF.

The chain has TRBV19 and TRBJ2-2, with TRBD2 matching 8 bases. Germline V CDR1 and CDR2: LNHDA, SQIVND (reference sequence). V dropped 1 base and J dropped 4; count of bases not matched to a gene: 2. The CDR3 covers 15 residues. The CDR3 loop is CASSIVGGATGELFF. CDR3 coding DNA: TGTGCCAGTAGTATAGTCGGGGGGGCCACCGGGGAGCTGTTTTTT.

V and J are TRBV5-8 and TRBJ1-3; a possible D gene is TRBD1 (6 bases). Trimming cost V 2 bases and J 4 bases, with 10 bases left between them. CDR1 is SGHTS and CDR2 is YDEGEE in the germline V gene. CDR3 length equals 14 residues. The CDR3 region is CASSFRGVGNTIYF. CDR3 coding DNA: TGTGCCAGCAGCTTCAGGGGAGTGGGAAACACCATATATTTT.

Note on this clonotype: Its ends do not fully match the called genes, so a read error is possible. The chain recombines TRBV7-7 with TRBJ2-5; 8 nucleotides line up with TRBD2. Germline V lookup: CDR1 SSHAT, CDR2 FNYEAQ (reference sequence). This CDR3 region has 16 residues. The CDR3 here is CASSPEGGGGGSAQYF. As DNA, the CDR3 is TGTGCTAGCAGCCCCGAAGGGGGGGGCGGGGGGAGCGCCCAGTACTTC.

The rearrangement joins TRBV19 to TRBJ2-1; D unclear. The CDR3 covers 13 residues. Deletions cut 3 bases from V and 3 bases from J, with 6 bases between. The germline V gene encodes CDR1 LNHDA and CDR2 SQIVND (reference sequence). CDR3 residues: CASSMGNYNEQFF. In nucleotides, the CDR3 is TGTGCCAGTAGTATGGGGAACTACAATGAGCAGTTCTTC.

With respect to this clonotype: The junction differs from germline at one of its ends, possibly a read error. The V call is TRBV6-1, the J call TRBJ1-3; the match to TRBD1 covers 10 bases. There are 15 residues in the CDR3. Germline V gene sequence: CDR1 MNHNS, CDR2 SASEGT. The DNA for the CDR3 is TGTGCCAGCAGTCGACAGGGGGCCTCTGGAAACACCATGTATTTT. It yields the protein CASSRQGASGNTMYF.

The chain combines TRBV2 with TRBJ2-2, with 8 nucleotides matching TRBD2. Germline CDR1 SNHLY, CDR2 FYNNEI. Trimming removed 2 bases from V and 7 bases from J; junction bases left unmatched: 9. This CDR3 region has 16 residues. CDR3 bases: TGTGCCAGCAGTGAAACCCCCGGCCTAGCGGGCGGGGAGCTGTTTTTT. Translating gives CASSETPGLAGGELFF.

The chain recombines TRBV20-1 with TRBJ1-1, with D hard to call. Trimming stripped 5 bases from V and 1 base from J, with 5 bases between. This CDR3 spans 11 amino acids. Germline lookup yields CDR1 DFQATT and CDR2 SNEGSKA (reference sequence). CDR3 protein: CSARENTEAFF. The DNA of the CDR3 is TGCAGTGCTCGGGAGAACACTGAAGCTTTCTTT.

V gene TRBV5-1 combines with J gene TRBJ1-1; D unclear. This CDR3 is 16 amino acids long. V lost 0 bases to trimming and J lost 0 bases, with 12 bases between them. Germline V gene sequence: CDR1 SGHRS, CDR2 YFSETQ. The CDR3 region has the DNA TGCGCCAGCAGCTTGGGATATCAGATCATGAACACTGAAGCTTTCTTT. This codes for CASSLGYQIMNTEAFF.

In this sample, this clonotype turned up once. This CDR3 reads CASSSIRSQETQYF. The CDR3 nucleotides read TGTGCCAGCAGTTCTATCAGGTCCCAAGAGACCCAGTACTTC. The rearrangement uses TRBV5-4 and TRBJ2-5; D is unresolved. In germline, CDR1 is SGHNT, CDR2 YYREEE (reference sequence). V dropped 5 bases and J dropped 1 base, with 12 bases sitting between them. The CDR3 is 14 residues long.

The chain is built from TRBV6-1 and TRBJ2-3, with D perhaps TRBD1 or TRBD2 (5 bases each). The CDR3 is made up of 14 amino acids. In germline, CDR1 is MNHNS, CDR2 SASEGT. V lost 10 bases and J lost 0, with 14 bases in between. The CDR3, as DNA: TGTGCCACCCGGGACGGAGGTAGCACAGATACGCAGTATTTT. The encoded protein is CATRDGGSTDTQYF.

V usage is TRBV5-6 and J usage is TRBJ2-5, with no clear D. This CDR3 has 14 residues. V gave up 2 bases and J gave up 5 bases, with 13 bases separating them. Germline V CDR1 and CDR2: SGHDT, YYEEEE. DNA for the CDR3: TGTGCCAGCAGCTTAGGCCCTTATAGTGAGACCCAGTACTTC. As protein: CASSLGPYSETQYF.

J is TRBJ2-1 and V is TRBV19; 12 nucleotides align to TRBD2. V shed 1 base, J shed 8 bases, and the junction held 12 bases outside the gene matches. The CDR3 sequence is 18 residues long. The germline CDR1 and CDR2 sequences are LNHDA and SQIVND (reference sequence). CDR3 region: CASSIGLAGASEKDEQFF. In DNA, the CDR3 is TGTGCCAGTAGTATAGGACTAGCGGGGGCTTCCGAGAAAGATGAGCAGTTCTTC. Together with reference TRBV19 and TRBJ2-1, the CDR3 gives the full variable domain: DGGITQSPKYLFRKEGQNVTLSCEQNLNHDAMYWYRQDPGQGLRLIYYSQIVNDFQKGDIAEGYSVSREKKESFPLTVTSAQKNPTAFYLCASSIGLAGASEKDEQFFGPGTRLTVL.

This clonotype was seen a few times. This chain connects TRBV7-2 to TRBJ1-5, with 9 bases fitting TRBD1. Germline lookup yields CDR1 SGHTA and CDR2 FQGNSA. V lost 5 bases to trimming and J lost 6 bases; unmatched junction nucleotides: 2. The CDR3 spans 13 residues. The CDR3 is CASSPDRGQPQHF. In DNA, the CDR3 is TGTGCCAGCAGCCCGGACAGGGGTCAGCCCCAGCATTTT.

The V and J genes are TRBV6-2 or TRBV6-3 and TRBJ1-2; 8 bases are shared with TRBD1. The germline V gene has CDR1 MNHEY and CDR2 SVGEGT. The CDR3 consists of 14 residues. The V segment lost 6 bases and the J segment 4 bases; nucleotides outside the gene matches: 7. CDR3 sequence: CASRPTGVTYGYTF. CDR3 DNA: TGTGCCAGCAGGCCGACAGGGGTTACCTATGGCTACACCTTC.

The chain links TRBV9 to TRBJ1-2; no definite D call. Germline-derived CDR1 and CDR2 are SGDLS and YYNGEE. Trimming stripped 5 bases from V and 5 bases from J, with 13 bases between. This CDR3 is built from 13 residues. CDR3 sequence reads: CASSPQREYGYTF. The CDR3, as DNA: TGTGCCAGCAGTCCGCAGAGGGAGTATGGCTACACCTTC.

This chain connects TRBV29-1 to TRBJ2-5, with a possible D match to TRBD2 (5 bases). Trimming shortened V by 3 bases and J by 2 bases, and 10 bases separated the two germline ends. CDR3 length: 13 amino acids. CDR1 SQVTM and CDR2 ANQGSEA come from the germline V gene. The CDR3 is CSVDPREQETQYF. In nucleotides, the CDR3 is TGCAGCGTTGATCCCCGGGAACAAGAGACCCAGTACTTC.

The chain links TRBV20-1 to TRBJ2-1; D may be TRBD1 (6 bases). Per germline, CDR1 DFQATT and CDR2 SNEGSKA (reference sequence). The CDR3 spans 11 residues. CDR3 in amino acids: CSQEGDNEQFF. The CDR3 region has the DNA TGCAGCCAAGAGGGGGACAATGAGCAGTTCTTC.

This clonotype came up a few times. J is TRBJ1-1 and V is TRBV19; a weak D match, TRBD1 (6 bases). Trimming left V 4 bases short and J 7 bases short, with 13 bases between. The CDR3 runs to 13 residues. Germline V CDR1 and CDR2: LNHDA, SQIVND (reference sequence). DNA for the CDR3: TGTGCCAGTAGTACCCCGACAGGTCTTGAAGCTTTCTTT. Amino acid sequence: CASSTPTGLEAFF. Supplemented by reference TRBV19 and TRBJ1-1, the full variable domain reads DGGITQSPKYLFRKEGQNVTLSCEQNLNHDAMYWYRQDPGQGLRLIYYSQIVNDFQKGDIAEGYSVSREKKESFPLTVTSAQKNPTAFYLCASSTPTGLEAFFGQGTRLTVV.